This TCR beta chain originates from a study of OX40 agonist ivuxolimab in advanced cancers. Study results and limitations: In CD8+ T cells, expanded clones were on average more numerous than in CD4+.

Concerning this clone itself: The antigen remains unidentified.

Sequenced by immunoSEQ multiplex PCR; TCRdb stores in-frame clones only, minus some. The sample records fewer than 70,000 clones, about 79% being singletons. The CDR3 consists of 17 residues. Germline CDR1 SGHVS, CDR2 FQNEAQ. Germline trimming cut 5 bases from V and 3 bases from J; bases unmatched to any gene: 7. The source material was CD4+ or CD8+ T cells sorted from blood, sampled in a trial of the OX40 agonist ivuxolimab. The rearrangement joins TRBV7-8 to TRBJ2-7; 16 bases line up with TRBD2. This TCR derives from an adult with an advanced solid tumor such as melanoma, head and neck, liver or kidney cancer. CDR3 nucleotide sequence: TGTGCCAGCAGCCTGGGACTAGCGGGAGGGCCGATCTACGAGCAGTACTTC. Protein sequence: CASSLGLAGGPIYEQYF. Supplemented by reference TRBV7-8 and TRBJ2-7, the full variable domain reads GAGVSQSPRYKVAKRGQDVALRCDPISGHVSLFWYQQALGQGPEFLTYFQNEAQLDKSGLPSDRFFAERPEGSVSTLKIQRTQQEDSAVYLCASSLGLAGGPIYEQYFGPGTRLTVT.